This T cell receptor (beta chain) was captured by sequencing in a study of blood T cell repertoires in COVID-19. Germline loops: CDR1 MDHEN, CDR2 SYDVKM. Trimming cost V 6 bases and J 8 bases; bases outside gene matches: 12. The CDR3 consists of 14 residues. In the source study's methods: Scientists estimated how many nucleated cells there were by amplifying reference gene primers. Measured with immunoSEQ multiplex PCR; TCRdb has only the in-frame clones, and not every one. V and J calls and clone size are those listed in that table; D and trimming were worked out from the DNA. The table records 250,000 to 400,000 clones, around 90% of them present only once.

This sequence originates from a woman in her twenties or thirties with COVID-19, enrolled during active disease. The V gene is TRBV28, the J gene TRBJ1-2; the match to TRBD1 covers 7 bases. Sequenced: peripheral blood. The CDR3 DNA is TGTGCCAGCAGCCAACCTGACAGGGACCGAGGCTACACCTTC. Protein product: CASSQPDRDRGYTF.